The source of this TCR beta chain is a study of OX40 agonist ivuxolimab in advanced cancers. Drawing of blood for sampling happened at baseline, at cycle 4 day 1, and at cycle 7 day 1. Repertoires were generated with immunoSEQ multiplex PCR, while TCRdb's copy carries only in-frame clones and drops some. The sample includes under 80,000 clones, approximately 88% seen only once; the top ten take under 1%. The CDR3 spans 14 residues. The germline V gene encodes CDR1 SGHTA and CDR2 FQGNSA. V was cut by 0 bases and J by 8 bases, with 10 bases left in between. This chain uses TRBV7-2 with TRBJ2-2, with D hard to call. The sequence came from an adult with an advanced solid tumor such as melanoma, head and neck, liver or kidney cancer. This sample comprised CD4+ or CD8+ T cells sorted from blood, obtained in a trial of the OX40 agonist ivuxolimab. The CDR3 DNA is TGTGCCAGCAGCTTAGCCGTGGAAGGGGGGGAGCTGTTTTTT. Translating gives CASSLAVEGGELFF.